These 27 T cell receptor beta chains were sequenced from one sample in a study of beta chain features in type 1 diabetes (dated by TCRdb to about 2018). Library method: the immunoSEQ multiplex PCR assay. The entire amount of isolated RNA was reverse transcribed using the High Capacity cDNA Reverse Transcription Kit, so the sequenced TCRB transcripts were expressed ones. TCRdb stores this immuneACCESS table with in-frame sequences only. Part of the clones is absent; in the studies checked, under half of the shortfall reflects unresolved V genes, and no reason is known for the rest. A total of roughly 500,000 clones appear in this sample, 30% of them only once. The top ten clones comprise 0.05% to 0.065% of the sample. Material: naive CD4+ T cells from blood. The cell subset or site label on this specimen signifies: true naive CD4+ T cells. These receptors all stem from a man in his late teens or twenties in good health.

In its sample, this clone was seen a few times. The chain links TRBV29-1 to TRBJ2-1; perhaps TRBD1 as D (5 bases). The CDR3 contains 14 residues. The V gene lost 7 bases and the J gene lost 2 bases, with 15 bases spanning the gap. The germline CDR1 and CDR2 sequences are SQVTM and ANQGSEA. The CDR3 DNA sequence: TGCAGCGCTCCGGGCAGGGCAACCTACAATGAGCAGTTCTTC. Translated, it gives CSAPGRATYNEQFF.

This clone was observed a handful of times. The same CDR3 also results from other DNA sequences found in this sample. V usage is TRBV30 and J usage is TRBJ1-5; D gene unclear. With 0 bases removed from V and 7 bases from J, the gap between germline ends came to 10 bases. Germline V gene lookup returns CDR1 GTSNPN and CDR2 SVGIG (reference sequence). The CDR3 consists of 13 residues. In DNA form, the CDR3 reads TGTGCCTGGAGTGTAGGCGGTTCCCAGCCCCAGCATTTT. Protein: CAWSVGGSQPQHF.

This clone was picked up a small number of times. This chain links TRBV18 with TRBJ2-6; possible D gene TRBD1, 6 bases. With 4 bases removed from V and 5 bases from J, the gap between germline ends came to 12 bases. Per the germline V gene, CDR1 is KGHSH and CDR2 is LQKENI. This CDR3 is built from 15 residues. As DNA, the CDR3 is TGTGCCAGCTCACGGGGGCAGATCAGGGCCAACGTCCTGACTTTC. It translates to CASSRGQIRANVLTF.

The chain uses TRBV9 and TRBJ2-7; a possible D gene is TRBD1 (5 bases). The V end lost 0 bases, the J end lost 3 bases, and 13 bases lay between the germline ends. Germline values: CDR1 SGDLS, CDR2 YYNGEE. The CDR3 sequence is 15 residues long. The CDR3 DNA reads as TGTGCCAGCAGCGTAGGGGCTCCAGGGCACTACGAGCAGTACTTC. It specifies CASSVGAPGHYEQYF.

CDR3 nucleotides: TGTGCCAGCAGTTACGGCCCGCAATCTCGAGATACGCAGTATTTT. It translates to CASSYGPQSRDTQYF. The V gene is TRBV6-5, the J gene TRBJ2-3; no definite D call. CDR3 length: 15 residues. V gave up 2 bases and J gave up 5 bases, with 14 bases separating them. The V gene's germline CDR1 is MNHEY and CDR2 SVGAGI.

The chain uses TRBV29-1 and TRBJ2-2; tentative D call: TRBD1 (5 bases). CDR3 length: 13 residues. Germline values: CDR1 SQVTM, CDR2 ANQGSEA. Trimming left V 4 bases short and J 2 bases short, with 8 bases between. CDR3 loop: CSVVDRNTGELFF. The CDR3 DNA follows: TGCAGCGTTGTCGACAGAAACACCGGGGAGCTGTTTTTT.

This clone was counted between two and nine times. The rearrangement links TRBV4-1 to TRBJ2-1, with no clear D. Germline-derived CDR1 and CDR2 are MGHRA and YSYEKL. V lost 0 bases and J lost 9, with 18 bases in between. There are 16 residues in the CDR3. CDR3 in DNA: TGCGCCAGCAGCCAAGAGGTGGGCACTCCTATAGGTGAGCAGTTCTTC. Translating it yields CASSQEVGTPIGEQFF.

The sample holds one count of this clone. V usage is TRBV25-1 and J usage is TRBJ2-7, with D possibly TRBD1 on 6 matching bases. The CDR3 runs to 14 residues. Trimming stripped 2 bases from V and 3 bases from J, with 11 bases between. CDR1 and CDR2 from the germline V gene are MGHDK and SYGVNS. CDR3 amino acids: CASSEPGQYYEQYF. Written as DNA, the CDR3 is TGTGCCAGCAGTGAACCCGGACAGTACTACGAGCAGTACTTC.

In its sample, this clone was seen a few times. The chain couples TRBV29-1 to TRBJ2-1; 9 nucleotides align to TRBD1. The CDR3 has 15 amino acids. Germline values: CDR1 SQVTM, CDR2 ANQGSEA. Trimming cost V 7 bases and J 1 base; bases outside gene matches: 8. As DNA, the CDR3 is TGCAGCGCACAAAAAGACAGGGGGTCCTACAATGAGCAGTTCTTC. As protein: CSAQKDRGSYNEQFF.

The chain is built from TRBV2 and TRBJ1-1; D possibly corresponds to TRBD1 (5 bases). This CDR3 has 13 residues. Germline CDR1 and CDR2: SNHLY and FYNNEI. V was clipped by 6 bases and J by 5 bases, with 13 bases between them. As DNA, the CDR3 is TGTGCCAGCAGGCAACAGGTCGCGACTGAAGCTTTCTTT. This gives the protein CASRQQVATEAFF.

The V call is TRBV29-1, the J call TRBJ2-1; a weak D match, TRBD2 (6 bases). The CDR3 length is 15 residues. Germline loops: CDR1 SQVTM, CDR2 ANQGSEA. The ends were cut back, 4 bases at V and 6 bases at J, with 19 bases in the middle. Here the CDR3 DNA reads TGCAGCGTTGGCATTGGGACTGCCTACGTCAATGAGCAGTTCTTC. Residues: CSVGIGTAYVNEQFF.

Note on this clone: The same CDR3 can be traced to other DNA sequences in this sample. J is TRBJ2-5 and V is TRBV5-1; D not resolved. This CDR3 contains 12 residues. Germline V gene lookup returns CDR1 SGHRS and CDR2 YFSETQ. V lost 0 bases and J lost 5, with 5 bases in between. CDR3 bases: TGCGCCAGCAGCTTGGATGGTGAGACCCAGTACTTC. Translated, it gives CASSLDGETQYF.

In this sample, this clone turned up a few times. CDR3 in amino acids: CSVTWTGRDTEAFF. The DNA for the CDR3 is TGCAGCGTCACCTGGACAGGGCGCGACACTGAAGCTTTCTTT. The chain employs TRBV29-1 and TRBJ1-1; TRBD1 matches 8 bases. V shed 6 bases, J shed 3 bases, and the junction held 9 bases outside the gene matches. The CDR3 length is 14 residues. From germline, CDR1 is SQVTM and CDR2 ANQGSEA.

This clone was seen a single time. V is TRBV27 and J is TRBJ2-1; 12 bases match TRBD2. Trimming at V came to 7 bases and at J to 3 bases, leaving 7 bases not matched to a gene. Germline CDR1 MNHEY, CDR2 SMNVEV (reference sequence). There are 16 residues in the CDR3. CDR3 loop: CASNPRTSGIYNEQFF. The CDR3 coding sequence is TGTGCCAGCAACCCCCGGACTAGCGGGATCTACAATGAGCAGTTCTTC.

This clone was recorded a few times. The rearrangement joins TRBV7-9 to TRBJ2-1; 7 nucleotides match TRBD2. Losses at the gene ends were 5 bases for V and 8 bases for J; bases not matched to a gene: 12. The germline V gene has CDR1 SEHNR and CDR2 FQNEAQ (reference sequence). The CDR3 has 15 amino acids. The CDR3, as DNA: TGTGCCAGCAGCATAACCCGGACTAGATCCCATGAGCAGTTCTTC. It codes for CASSITRTRSHEQFF.

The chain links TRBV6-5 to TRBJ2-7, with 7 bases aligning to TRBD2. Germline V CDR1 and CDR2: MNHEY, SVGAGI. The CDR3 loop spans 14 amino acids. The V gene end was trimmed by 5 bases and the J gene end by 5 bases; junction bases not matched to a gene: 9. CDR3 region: CASSDRTRGHEQYF. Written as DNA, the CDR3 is TGTGCCAGCAGTGACCGGACTAGAGGCCACGAGCAGTACTTC.

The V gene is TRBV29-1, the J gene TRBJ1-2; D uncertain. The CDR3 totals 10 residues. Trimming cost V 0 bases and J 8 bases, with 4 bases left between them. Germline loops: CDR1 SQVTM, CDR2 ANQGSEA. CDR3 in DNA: TGCAGCGTTGAAGATCTAGGCTACACCTTC. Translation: CSVEDLGYTF. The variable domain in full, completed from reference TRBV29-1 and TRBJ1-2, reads SAVISQKPSRDICQRGTSLTIQCQVDSQVTMMFWYRQQPGQSLTLIATANQGSEATYESGFVIDKFPISRPNLTFSTLTVSNMSPEDSSIYLCSVEDLGYTFGSGTRLTVV.

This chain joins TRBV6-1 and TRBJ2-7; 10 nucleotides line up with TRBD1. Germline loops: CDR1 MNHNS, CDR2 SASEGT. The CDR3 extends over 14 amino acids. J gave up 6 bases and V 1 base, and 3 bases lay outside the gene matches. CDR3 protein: CASSEGDRGSEQYF. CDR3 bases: TGTGCCAGCAGTGAAGGGGACAGGGGAAGCGAGCAGTACTTC.

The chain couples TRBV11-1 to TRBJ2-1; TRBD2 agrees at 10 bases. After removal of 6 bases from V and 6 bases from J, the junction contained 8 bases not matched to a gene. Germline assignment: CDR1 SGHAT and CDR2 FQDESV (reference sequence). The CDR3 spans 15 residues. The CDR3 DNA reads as TGTGCCAGCAGGGGTGAACTAGCGGGAATCAATGAGCAGTTCTTC. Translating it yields CASRGELAGINEQFF. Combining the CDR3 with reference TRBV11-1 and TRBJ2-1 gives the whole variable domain EAEVAQSPRYKITEKSQAVAFWCDPISGHATLYWYRQILGQGPELLVQFQDESVVDDSQLPKDRFSAERLKGVDSTLKIQPAELGDSAMYLCASRGELAGINEQFFGPGTRLTVL.

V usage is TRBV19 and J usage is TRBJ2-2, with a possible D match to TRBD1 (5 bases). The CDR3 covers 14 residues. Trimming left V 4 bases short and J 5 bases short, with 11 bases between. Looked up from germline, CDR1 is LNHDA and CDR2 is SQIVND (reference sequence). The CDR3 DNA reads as TGTGCCAGTAGTACCGCTGCAGGGACCGGGGAGCTGTTTTTT. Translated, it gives CASSTAAGTGELFF.

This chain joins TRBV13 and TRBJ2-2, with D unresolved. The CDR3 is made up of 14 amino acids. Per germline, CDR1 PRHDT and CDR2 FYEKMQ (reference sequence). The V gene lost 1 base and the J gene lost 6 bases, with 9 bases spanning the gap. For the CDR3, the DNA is TGTGCCAGCAGCTTAGTGGCTTCACCCGGGGAGCTGTTTTTT. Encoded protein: CASSLVASPGELFF.

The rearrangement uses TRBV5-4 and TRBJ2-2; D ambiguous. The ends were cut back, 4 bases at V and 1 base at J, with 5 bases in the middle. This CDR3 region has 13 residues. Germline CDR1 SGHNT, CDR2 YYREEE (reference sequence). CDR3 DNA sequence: TGTGCCAGCAGCGTGAAGAACACCGGGGAGCTGTTTTTT. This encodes CASSVKNTGELFF.

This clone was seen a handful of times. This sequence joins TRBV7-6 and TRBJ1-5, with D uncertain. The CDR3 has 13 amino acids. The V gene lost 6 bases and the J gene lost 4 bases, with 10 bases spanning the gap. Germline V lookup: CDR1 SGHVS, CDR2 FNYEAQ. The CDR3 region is CASSRTENQPQHF. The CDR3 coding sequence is TGTGCCAGCAGTCGTACAGAGAATCAGCCCCAGCATTTT.

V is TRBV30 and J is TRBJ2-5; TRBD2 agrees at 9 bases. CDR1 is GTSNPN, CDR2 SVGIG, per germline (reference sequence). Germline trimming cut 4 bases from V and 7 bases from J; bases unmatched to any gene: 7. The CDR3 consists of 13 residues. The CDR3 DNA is TGTGCCTGGAAAGCGGGAGGCACTGGGACCCAGTACTTC. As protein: CAWKAGGTGTQYF.

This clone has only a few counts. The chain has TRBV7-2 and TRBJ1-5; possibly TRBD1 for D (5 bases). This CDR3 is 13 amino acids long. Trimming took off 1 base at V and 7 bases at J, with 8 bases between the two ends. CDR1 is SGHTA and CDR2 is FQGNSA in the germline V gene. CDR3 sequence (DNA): TGTGCCAGCAGCTTAGACAGGACCCAGCCCCAGCATTTT. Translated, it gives CASSLDRTQPQHF.

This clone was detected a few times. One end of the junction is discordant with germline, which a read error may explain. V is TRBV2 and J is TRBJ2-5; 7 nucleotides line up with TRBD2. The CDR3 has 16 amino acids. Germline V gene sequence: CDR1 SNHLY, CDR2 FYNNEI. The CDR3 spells CASSSYGREHHETQYF. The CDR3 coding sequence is TGTGCCAGCAGTTCCTACGGGCGGGAGCACCATGAGACCCAGTACTTC. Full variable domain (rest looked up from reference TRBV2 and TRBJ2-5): EPEVTQTPSHQVTQMGQEVILRCVPISNHLYFYWYRQILGQKVEFLVSFYNNEISEKSEIFDDQFSVERPDGSNFTLKIRSTKLEDSAMYFCASSSYGREHHETQYFGPGTRLLVL.

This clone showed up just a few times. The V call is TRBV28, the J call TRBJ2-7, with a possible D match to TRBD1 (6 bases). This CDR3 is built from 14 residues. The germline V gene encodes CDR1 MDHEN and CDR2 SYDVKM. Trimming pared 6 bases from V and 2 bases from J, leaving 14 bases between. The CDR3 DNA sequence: TGTGCCAGCAGAGAAACAGGGAGACCCTACGAGCAGTACTTC. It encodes CASRETGRPYEQYF.